This T cell receptor beta chain was retrieved from a study of blood T cell repertoires in COVID-19. Overall study: There were acute and convalescent COVID-19 samples, and they came from the United States, Italy and Spain.

As handled by the study authors: Using reference gene primer amplification, nucleated cell counts were estimated. Sequencing used immunoSEQ multiplex PCR; TCRdb keeps in-frame clones, though not all of them. V, J and clone size were drawn from that table, and D and trimming were deduced from the DNA. This table holds 150,000 to 200,000 clones, around 83% found once. Seattle patient enrollment occurred during active infection, with longitudinal follow-up thereafter. The CDR3 runs to 15 residues. V was trimmed by 1 base and J by 3 bases, leaving 12 bases between them. Germline CDR1 is KGHSH and CDR2 is LQKENI.

The chain has TRBV18 and TRBJ1-1; maybe TRBD1 (6 bases). The source is a woman aged 65 to 85 with COVID-19, enrolled during active disease. Sequenced: peripheral blood. CDR3 DNA sequence: TGTGCCAGCTCACCACGGACAGTAGTGGACACTGAAGCTTTCTTT. This codes for CASSPRTVVDTEAFF.